This T cell receptor (beta chain) was found in a study of blood T cell repertoires in COVID-19. V shed 0 bases and J shed 3 bases, with 10 bases lying between them. The CDR3 is made up of 15 amino acids. Germline CDR1 reads ENHRY; CDR2 reads SYGVKD. Repertoires were generated with immunoSEQ multiplex PCR, while TCRdb's copy carries only in-frame clones and drops some. The data hold 200,000 to 300,000 clones, with 65% to 85% observed a single time. This sequence originates from a human donor in a cohort sampled during active COVID-19. The chain recombines TRBV10-3 with TRBJ2-3; D is undetermined. Sequenced material: peripheral blood. The CDR3 DNA reads as TGTGCCATCAGTGAGTCCAACCCAGGAACAGATACGCAGTATTTT. Amino acids: CAISESNPGTDTQYF.